The T cell receptor beta chain described here comes from a study of tumor-infiltrating lymphocytes in localized non-small cell lung cancer (dated by TCRdb to the early 2020s). Background on the whole study: The cohort covered several histologies, both smokers and never-smokers, and patients whose samples were collected after neoadjuvant chemotherapy. TCR sequencing was one of several integrated assays, alongside flow cytometry, multiplex immunofluorescence, RNA-seq, exome sequencing and proteomics, applied to the same patients. Resected tumor tissue and uninvolved lung tissue described as non-adjacent to the tumor were contributed by each patient, with both tissues obtained from the same patient. For 45 to 70 patients, immunoSEQ T-cell fraction was compared between paired tumor and uninvolved lung. The overall ICON cohort was composed of around 150 surgical patients with localized non-small cell lung cancer whose tumors were resected.

Enrollment in ICON was initiated in April 2016, and the last patient was enrolled in 2018. A subcohort of some 77 patients provided fresh tumor and matched uninvolved tissue for in-depth immune analyses, with TCR sequencing among those analyses. DNA for TCR sequencing was isolated from bulk tissue, and no cell sorting was done. Broad study findings and their caveats: Because different assays used different pieces of the same tissue, technical variation could not be distinguished from intratumor heterogeneity. Recurrence-free survival showed no association with tumor T-cell fraction from TCR sequencing (p = 0.61). Assay coverage differed among patients according to how much tissue was available, so only a subset of the cohort had TCR sequencing. TCR-derived T-cell fraction did not differ between the flow cytometry-defined immunotypes IM1 (good prognosis) and IM2 (poor prognosis). TCRbeta sequencing supported higher T cell infiltration in tumors than in uninvolved lung tissue, consistent with immunofluorescence CD3 counts.

The immunoSEQ assay used for TCR sequencing gave the T-cell fraction in both tumor and uninvolved lung tissue. Regarding the original processing steps: In the survival analysis, patients were divided into a high T-cell fraction group (upper tertile) and a low T-cell fraction group (lower two tertiles), and the two groups were compared using a log-rank test. Paired tumor versus uninvolved lung differences in T-cell fraction were tested with a signed-rank test. TCRdb re-hosts the immuneACCESS table, in-frame sequences only. Its copies lack some clones; in the studies checked, an unresolved V gene accounts for under half of them, and the cause for the rest is not known. Clone size and V and J calls were adopted from that table, with D and trimming inferred from the DNA. Present in this sample are about 12,000 clones, about 78% of which were seen just once. Of the sample, 4% to 5.5% falls within the top ten clones.

CDR1 and CDR2, per the germline V gene, are MDHEN and SYDVKM. The CDR3 goes from the cysteine to the phenylalanine over 15 residues. The CDR3 DNA has 45 bases and is translated from base 1. V loses 5 bases, J loses 2 bases, and the germline ends lie 14 bases apart. Regarding this clone: Its specific antigen is unknown. Per-base qualities were not stored, and no clone one base away is much larger.

Material for sequencing was lung tumor tissue. This clonotype was obtained from a human donor with non-small cell lung cancer. This sequence uses TRBV28 and TRBJ2-3; the D gene cannot be resolved reliably. The sequence in DNA is TGTGCCAGCAGTCCCCGCCGAACTGCCACAGATACGCAGTATTTT. This encodes CASSPRRTATDTQYF.